The text below deals with one TCR beta chain. Its specificity is not known. TCRdb processed the 5' RACE reads again and assigns one entry to each CDR3 protein, with no DNA. The sample table includes 200,000 to 300,000 distinct CDR3 sequences. The CDR3 spans 18 residues. Germline loops: CDR1 SGHAT, CDR2 FQNNGV. The entry originates in a study of T cells expressing NK-cell markers. General study points: Whether the expanded NKG2C+ T cell clones recognized HCMV remained unclear. In a few donors, these clonotypes also led the CD3+CD56-NKG2C+ fraction.

Sequences were obtained from blood T cells: a sorted CD56 or NKG2C T cell subset, CD4+ or CD8+ T cells, or bulk PBMC T cells (not recorded which). The chain links TRBV11-2 to TRBJ2-3; absent DNA, TCRdb's TRBD2 call cannot be checked. This TCR was sampled from a man aged 18 to 29 in good health. The CDR3 sequence: CASSTSRLGLAGTDTQYF.